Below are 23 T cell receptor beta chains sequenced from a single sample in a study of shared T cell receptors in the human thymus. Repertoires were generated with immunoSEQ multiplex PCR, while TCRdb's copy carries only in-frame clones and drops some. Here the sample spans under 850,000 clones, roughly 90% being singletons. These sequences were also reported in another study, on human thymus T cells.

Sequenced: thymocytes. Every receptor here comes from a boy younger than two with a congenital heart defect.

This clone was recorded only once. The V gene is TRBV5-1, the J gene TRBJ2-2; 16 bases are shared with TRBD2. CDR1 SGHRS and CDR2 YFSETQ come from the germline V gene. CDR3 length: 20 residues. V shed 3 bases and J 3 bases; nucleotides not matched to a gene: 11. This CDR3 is CASSWIPGLAGGPDTGELFF. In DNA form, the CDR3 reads TGCGCCAGCAGCTGGATTCCGGGACTAGCGGGAGGGCCCGACACCGGGGAGCTGTTTTTT.

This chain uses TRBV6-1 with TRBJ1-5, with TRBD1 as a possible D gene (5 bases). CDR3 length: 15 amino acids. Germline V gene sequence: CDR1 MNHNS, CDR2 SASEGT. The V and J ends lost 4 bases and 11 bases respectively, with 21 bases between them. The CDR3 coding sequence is TGTGCCAGCAGTGCTGGGGGAGGGGTTAAACAGTCCCAGCATTTT. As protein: CASSAGGGVKQSQHF.

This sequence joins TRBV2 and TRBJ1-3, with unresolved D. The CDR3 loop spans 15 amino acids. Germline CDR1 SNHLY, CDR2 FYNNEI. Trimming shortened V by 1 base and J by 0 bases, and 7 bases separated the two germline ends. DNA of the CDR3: TGTGCCAGCAGTGAAGGCCAGTCCTCTGGAAACACCATATATTTT. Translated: CASSEGQSSGNTIYF.

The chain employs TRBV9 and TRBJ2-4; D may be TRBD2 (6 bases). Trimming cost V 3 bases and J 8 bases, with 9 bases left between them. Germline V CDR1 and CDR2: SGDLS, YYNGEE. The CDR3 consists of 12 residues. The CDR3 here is CASSATGDIQYF. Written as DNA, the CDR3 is TGTGCCAGCAGCGCAACGGGAGACATTCAGTACTTC.

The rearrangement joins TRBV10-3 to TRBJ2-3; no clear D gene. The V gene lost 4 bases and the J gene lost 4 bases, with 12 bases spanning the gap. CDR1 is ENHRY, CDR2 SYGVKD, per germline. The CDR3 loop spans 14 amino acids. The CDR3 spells CAISGARVADTQYF. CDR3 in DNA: TGTGCCATCAGTGGGGCAAGAGTGGCAGATACGCAGTATTTT.

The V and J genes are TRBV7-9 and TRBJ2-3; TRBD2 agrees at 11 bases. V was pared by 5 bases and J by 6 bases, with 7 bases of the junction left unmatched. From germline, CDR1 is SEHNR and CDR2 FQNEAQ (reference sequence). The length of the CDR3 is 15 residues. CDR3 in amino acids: CASSPLAGEGDTQYF. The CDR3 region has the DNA TGTGCCAGCAGCCCACTAGCGGGAGAGGGGGATACGCAGTATTTT.

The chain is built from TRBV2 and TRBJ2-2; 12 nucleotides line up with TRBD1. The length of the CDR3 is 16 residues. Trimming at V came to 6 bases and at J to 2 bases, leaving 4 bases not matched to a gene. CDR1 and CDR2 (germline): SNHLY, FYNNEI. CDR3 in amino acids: CASSGTGGCNTGELFF. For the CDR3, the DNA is TGTGCCAGCAGCGGGACAGGGGGCTGTAACACCGGGGAGCTGTTTTTT.

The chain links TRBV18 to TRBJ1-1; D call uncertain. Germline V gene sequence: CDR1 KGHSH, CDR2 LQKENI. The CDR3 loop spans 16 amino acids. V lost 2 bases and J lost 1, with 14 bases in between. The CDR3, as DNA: TGTGCCAGCTCACCAAAGACAACCCCCTCGAACACTGAAGCTTTCTTT. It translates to CASSPKTTPSNTEAFF.

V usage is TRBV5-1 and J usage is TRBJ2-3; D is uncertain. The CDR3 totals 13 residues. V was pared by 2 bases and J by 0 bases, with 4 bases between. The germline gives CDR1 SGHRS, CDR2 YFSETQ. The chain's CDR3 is CASSLSSTDTQYF. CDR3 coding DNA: TGCGCCAGCAGCTTATCTAGCACAGATACGCAGTATTTT.

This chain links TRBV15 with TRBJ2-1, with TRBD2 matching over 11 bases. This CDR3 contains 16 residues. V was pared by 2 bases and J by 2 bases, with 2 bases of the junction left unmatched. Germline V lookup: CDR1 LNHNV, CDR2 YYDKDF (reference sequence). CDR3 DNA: TGTGCCACCAGCAGAACTAGCGGGAGAACCTACAATGAGCAGTTCTTC. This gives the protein CATSRTSGRTYNEQFF.

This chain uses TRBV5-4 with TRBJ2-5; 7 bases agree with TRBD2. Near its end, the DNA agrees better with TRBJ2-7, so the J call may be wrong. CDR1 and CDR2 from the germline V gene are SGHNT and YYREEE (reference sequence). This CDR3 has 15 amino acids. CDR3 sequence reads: CASSLGGSFAYEQYF. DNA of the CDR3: TGTGCCAGCAGCTTGGGCGGGAGTTTTGCCTACGAGCAGTACTTC.

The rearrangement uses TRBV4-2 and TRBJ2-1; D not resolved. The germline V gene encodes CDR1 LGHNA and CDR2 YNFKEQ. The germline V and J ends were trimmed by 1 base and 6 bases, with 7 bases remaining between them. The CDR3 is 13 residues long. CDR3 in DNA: TGTGCCAGCAGCCAAGCTGTGCGCAATGAGCAGTTCTTC. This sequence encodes CASSQAVRNEQFF.

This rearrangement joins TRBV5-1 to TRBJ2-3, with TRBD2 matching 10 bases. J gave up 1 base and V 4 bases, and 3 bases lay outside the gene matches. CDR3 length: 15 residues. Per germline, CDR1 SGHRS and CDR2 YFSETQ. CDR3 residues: CASSAGLAGTDTQYF. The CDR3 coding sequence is TGCGCCAGCAGCGCAGGACTAGCGGGCACAGATACGCAGTATTTT.

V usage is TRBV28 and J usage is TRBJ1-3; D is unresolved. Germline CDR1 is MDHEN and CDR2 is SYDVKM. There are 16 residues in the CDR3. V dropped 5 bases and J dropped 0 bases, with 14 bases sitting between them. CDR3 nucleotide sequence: TGTGCCAGCAGTCCCGGAGGCCTGAGCTCTGGAAACACCATATATTTT. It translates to CASSPGGLSSGNTIYF.

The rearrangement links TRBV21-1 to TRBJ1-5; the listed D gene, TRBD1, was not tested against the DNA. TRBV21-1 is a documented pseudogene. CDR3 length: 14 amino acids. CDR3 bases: TGTGCCAGCAGCAGAACAGGGAAGGGTCAGCCCCAGCATTTT. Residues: CASSRTGKGQPQHF.

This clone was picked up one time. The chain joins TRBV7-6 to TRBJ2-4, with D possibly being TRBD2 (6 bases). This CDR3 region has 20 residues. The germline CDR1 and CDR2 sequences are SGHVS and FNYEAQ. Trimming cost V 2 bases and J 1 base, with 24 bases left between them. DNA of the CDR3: TGTGCCAGCAGCTTAAGAGTCGGTCAGGGAGGAATTGAGGCCAAAAACATTCAGTACTTC. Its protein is CASSLRVGQGGIEAKNIQYF.

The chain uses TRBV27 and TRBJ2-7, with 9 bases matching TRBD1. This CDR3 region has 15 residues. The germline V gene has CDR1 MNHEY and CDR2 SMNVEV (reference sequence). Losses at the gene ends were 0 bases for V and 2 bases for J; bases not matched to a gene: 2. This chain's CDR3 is CASSLSGTGPYEQYF. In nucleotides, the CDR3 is TGTGCCAGCAGTTTATCGGGGACAGGGCCCTACGAGCAGTACTTC.

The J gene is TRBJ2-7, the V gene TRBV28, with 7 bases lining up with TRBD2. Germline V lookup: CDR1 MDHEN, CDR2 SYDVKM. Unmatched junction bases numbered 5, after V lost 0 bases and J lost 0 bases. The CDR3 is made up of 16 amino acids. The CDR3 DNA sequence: TGTGCCAGCAGTTTATGTGTGGGGGAGGGCTCCTACGAGCAGTACTTC. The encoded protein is CASSLCVGEGSYEQYF.

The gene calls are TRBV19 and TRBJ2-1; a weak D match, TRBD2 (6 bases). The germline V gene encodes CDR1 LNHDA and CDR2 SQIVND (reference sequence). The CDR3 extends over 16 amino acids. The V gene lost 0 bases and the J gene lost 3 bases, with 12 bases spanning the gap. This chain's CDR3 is CASSIDWRAGYNEQFF. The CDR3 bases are TGTGCCAGTAGTATAGATTGGAGGGCGGGCTACAATGAGCAGTTCTTC.

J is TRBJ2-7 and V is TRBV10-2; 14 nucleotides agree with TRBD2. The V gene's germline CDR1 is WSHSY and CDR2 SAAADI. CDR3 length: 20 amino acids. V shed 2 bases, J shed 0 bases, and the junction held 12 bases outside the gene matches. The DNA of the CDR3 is TGCGCCAGCAGTGAGGCCCAGACTAGCGGGAGGGCCGCAAGCTCCTACGAGCAGTACTTC. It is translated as CASSEAQTSGRAASSYEQYF.

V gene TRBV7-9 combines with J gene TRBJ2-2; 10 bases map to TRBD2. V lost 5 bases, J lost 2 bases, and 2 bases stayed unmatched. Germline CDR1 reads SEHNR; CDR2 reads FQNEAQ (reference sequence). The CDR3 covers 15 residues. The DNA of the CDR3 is TGTGCCAGCAGCCCTAGCGGGGGAAACACCGGGGAGCTGTTTTTT. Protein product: CASSPSGGNTGELFF. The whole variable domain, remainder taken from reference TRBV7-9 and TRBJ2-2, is DTGVSQNPRHKITKRGQNVTFRCDPISEHNRLYWYRQTLGQGPEFLTYFQNEAQLEKSRLLSDRFSAERPKGSFSTLEIQRTEQGDSAMYLCASSPSGGNTGELFFGEGSRLTVL.

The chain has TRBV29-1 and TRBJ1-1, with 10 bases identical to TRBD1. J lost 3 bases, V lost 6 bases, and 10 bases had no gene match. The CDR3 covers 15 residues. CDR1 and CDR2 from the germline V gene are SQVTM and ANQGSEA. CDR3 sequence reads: CSVGGTGADDTEAFF. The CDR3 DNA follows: TGCAGCGTGGGGGGGACAGGGGCCGACGACACTGAAGCTTTCTTT.

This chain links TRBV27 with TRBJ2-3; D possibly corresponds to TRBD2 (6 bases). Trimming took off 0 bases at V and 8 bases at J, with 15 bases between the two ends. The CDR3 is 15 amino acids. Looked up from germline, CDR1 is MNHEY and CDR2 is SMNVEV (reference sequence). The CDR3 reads CASSLSPCGAATQYF. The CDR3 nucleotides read TGTGCCAGCAGTTTATCTCCCTGCGGGGCCGCTACGCAGTATTTT.